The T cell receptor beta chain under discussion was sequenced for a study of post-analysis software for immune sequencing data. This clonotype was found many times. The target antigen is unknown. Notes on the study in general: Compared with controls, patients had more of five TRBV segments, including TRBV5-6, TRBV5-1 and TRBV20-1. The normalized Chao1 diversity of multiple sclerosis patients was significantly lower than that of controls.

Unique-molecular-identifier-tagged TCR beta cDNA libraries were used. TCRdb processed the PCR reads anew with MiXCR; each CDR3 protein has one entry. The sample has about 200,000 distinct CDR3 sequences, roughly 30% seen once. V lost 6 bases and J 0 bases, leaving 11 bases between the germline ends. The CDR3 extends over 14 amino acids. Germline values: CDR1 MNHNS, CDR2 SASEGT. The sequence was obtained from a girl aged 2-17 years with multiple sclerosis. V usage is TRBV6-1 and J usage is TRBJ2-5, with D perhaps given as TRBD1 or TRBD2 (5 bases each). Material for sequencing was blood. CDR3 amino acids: CASSHLGHQETQYF. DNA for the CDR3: TGTGCCAGCAGCCACCTGGGACACCAAGAGACCCAGTACTTC.